Below, one TCR beta chain is given with its context. Its antigen is undetermined. CDR3 size: 15 residues. The J segment lost 3 bases and the V segment lost 8 bases, leaving 5 bases of the junction unmatched. Germline CDR1 LNHDA, CDR2 SQIVND (reference sequence). PCR was performed using 60 Vbeta and 13 Jbeta primers. The assay was immunoSEQ multiplex PCR, and TCRdb's table has in-frame clones only and misses some. Seen here are around 180,000 clones, roughly 70% observed once, and the top ten hold roughly 1.6%. This record comes from a study of cytomegalovirus exposure and HLA in healthy donors. Study-level findings and limits: There were some V segments, including TRBV6-2 and TRBV6-3, excluded as indistinguishable. Immune exposure was documented only through CMV serostatus. Cytomegalovirus status was reportedly diagnosed by the classifier with high specificity and sensitivity.

The TCR comes from a girl aged 5-17 years in good health and CMV-seronegative. Input material: PBMCs. The chain combines TRBV19 with TRBJ1-5; TRBD1 matches at 12 bases. The CDR3 loop reads CASVRDRGHNQPQHF. CDR3 sequence (DNA): TGTGCCAGTGTCCGGGACAGGGGGCACAATCAGCCCCAGCATTTT.